The 22 T cell receptor beta chains listed next were all sequenced from one sample in a study of shared clonotypes between healthy human individuals. Sequencing used immunoSEQ multiplex PCR; TCRdb keeps in-frame clones, though not all of them. The sample includes under 1,900,000 clones, 98% of them seen just once. The sample consisted of naive CD4+ T cells sorted from blood. Subset in this sample: CD45RA+ positively selected. These receptors were obtained from a man aged 30 to 45 in good health.

The chain joins TRBV4-2 to TRBJ2-5; D not certain. Germline V CDR1 and CDR2: LGHNA, YNFKEQ. The CDR3 extends over 15 amino acids. Trimming removed 4 bases at V and 1 base at J, with 13 bases between. CDR3 in amino acids: CASSLGTDLQETQYF. CDR3 DNA: TGTGCCAGCAGCCTGGGAACGGACCTCCAAGAGACCCAGTACTTC.

The chain is built from TRBV9 and TRBJ2-2, with D unresolved. Trimming removed 2 bases at V and 6 bases at J, with 5 bases between. The CDR3 totals 12 residues. Germline V lookup: CDR1 SGDLS, CDR2 YYNGEE. CDR3 residues: CASSVLAGELFF. The CDR3 region has the DNA TGTGCCAGCAGCGTTCTTGCCGGGGAGCTGTTTTTT.

This chain connects TRBV18 to TRBJ2-3, with 11 bases that match TRBD2. V shed 5 bases, J shed 6 bases, and the junction held 7 bases outside the gene matches. The V gene's germline CDR1 is KGHSH and CDR2 LQKENI. This CDR3 is 15 amino acids long. CDR3 protein: CASSAGTSGVDTQYF. CDR3 sequence (DNA): TGTGCCAGCTCAGCGGGGACTAGCGGTGTTGATACGCAGTATTTT.

A remark on this clone: Other DNA sequences in the sample encode the same CDR3. The chain carries TRBV18 and TRBJ2-7, with D uncertain. The germline CDR1 and CDR2 sequences are KGHSH and LQKENI. The CDR3 has 13 amino acids. V lost 0 bases and J 4 bases, leaving 7 bases between the germline ends. This chain's CDR3 is CASSPPSSYEQYF. The DNA for the CDR3 is TGTGCCAGCTCACCACCGTCTAGTTACGAGCAGTACTTC.

The chain combines TRBV5-4 with TRBJ2-7; TRBD2 agrees at 13 bases. The CDR3 runs 17 residues. With V trimmed by 0 bases and J by 2 bases, 5 bases remained unmatched. Germline V CDR1 and CDR2: SGHNT, YYREEE (reference sequence). The CDR3 loop is CASSLAGGLAGPYEQYF. DNA of the CDR3: TGTGCCAGCAGCTTGGCGGGGGGACTAGCGGGACCCTACGAGCAGTACTTC.

V usage is TRBV6-4 and J usage is TRBJ2-4; D is perhaps TRBD2 (6 bases). Germline loops: CDR1 MRHNA, CDR2 SNTAGT. The V end lost 4 bases, the J end lost 7 bases, and 17 bases lay between the germline ends. The CDR3 has 15 amino acids. The CDR3 region has the DNA TGTGCCAGCAGTGTTGGCACAGATGGGAGGAACATTCAGTACTTC. Translation: CASSVGTDGRNIQYF.

Written as DNA, the CDR3 is TGTGCCAGCTCACCACTGTATGGCGGGGAGCTGTTTTTT. Translation gives CASSPLYGGELFF. V and J are TRBV18 and TRBJ2-2; D unresolved. CDR1 is KGHSH, CDR2 LQKENI, per germline. The germline V and J ends were trimmed by 1 base and 7 bases, with 7 bases remaining between them. The CDR3 runs 13 residues.

The chain couples TRBV11-2 to TRBJ2-7, with D possibly called TRBD1 or TRBD2 (5 bases each). V was cut by 4 bases and J by 5 bases, with 18 bases left in between. Germline values: CDR1 SGHAT, CDR2 FQNNGV. CDR3 length equals 15 residues. The CDR3 protein is CASSSSGRPSDEQYF. The CDR3 DNA sequence: TGTGCCAGCAGCTCGTCGGGGCGCCCATCGGACGAGCAGTACTTC. The full variable domain, rest sourced from reference TRBV11-2 and TRBJ2-7, is EAGVAQSPRYKIIEKRQSVAFWCNPISGHATLYWYQQILGQGPKLLIQFQNNGVVDDSQLPKDRFSAERLKGVDSTLKIQPAKLEDSAVYLCASSSSGRPSDEQYFGPGTRLTVT.

The chain is built from TRBV7-3 and TRBJ2-3; 12 bases are a match to TRBD2. The CDR3 contains 15 residues. CDR1 and CDR2 (germline): SGHTA, FQGTGA. Germline trimming cut 5 bases from V and 6 bases from J; bases unmatched to any gene: 6. The CDR3 here is CASSRLAGVGDTQYF. The CDR3, as DNA: TGTGCCAGCAGCCGACTAGCGGGAGTAGGTGATACGCAGTATTTT.

This chain joins TRBV28 and TRBJ2-3; D possibly corresponds to TRBD1 (5 bases). The germline gives CDR1 MDHEN, CDR2 SYDVKM. V lost 3 bases and J lost 14, with 15 bases in between. There are 12 residues in the CDR3. CDR3 sequence reads: CASSLVTGLRYF. The CDR3 DNA reads as TGTGCCAGCAGTTTGGTAACAGGTCTTCGGTATTTT.

The gene calls are TRBV28 and TRBJ1-2; D is unclear. This CDR3 has 12 amino acids. V lost 8 bases to trimming and J lost 5 bases, with 12 bases between them. The germline V gene encodes CDR1 MDHEN and CDR2 SYDVKM. The CDR3 DNA reads as TGTGCCAGCTCAGGTCCGGGGTATGGCTACACCTTC. It yields the protein CASSGPGYGYTF.

This clone was recorded only once. The chain uses TRBV11-2 and TRBJ2-7, with 9 nucleotides matching TRBD2. Germline V gene sequence: CDR1 SGHAT, CDR2 FQNNGV. The V and J ends lost 7 bases and 2 bases, in that order; junction bases with no gene match: 6. The CDR3 extends over 14 amino acids. This chain's CDR3 is CASTPSGGPYEQYF. DNA for the CDR3: TGTGCCAGCACCCCCAGCGGGGGGCCCTACGAGCAGTACTTC.

This clone was observed once. The DNA of the CDR3 is TGTGCCAGCAGCTTAAAAGTCCGGGCCAGAACCTACAATGAGCAGTTCTTC. It translates to CASSLKVRARTYNEQFF. The rearrangement links TRBV7-4 to TRBJ2-1; D is ambiguous. The CDR3 is 17 amino acids. The V gene's germline CDR1 is SGHVT and CDR2 SQSDAQ. V dropped 2 bases and J dropped 2 bases, with 16 bases sitting between them.

The J gene is TRBJ2-1, the V gene TRBV7-9; 11 positions match TRBD2. V trimming: 7 bases; J trimming: 9 bases; junction bases outside the gene matches: 11. The length of the CDR3 is 15 residues. Germline CDR1 SEHNR, CDR2 FQNEAQ (reference sequence). This chain's CDR3 is CASTPLAGVRSEQFF. The CDR3 DNA is TGTGCCAGCACACCACTAGCGGGAGTCCGGAGTGAGCAGTTCTTC.

The chain uses TRBV5-4 and TRBJ2-1, with 7 bases identical to TRBD1. With 4 bases clipped from V and 8 bases from J, the junction kept 6 bases outside the gene matches. Germline CDR1 and CDR2: SGHNT and YYREEE (reference sequence). The CDR3 is made up of 13 amino acids. The DNA of the CDR3 is TGTGCCAGCAGCCACGACAGGGCCCATGAGCAGTTCTTC. Translation gives CASSHDRAHEQFF.

The chain employs TRBV11-2 and TRBJ2-2; the D gene is possibly TRBD2 (6 bases). The V end was cut by 5 bases, the J end by 4 bases, with 11 bases between. The CDR3 runs to 14 residues. The germline V gene has CDR1 SGHAT and CDR2 FQNNGV. The DNA for the CDR3 is TGTGCCAGCAGCACCGGGACTTTCACCGGGGAGCTGTTTTTT. Protein sequence: CASSTGTFTGELFF.

This chain links TRBV5-1 with TRBJ2-1, with TRBD2 matching over 9 bases. Germline-derived CDR1 and CDR2 are SGHRS and YFSETQ. The CDR3 consists of 13 residues. V lost 0 bases and J lost 12; bases outside the gene matches: 4. The CDR3, as DNA: TGCGCCAGCAGCTTGGCTAGCGGGACGGTGCAGTTCTTC. Protein sequence: CASSLASGTVQFF.

V gene TRBV7-8 combines with J gene TRBJ2-1, with 8 bases identical to TRBD2. Germline V gene sequence: CDR1 SGHVS, CDR2 FQNEAQ. The CDR3 is made up of 16 amino acids. V lost 8 bases, J lost 0 bases, and 9 bases stayed unmatched. CDR3: CASAFRTSLSYNEQFF. The DNA for the CDR3 is TGTGCCAGCGCCTTCCGGACTAGCCTCTCCTACAATGAGCAGTTCTTC.

This chain connects TRBV30 to TRBJ2-7; a weak D match, TRBD2 (6 bases). Germline V lookup: CDR1 GTSNPN, CDR2 SVGIG (reference sequence). The V and J ends lost 5 bases and 7 bases respectively, with 18 bases between them. The CDR3 length is 13 residues. The CDR3 loop reads CAWHSTGRGEQYF. CDR3 DNA sequence: TGTGCCTGGCATTCGACTGGCCGGGGGGAGCAGTACTTC.

Of note for this clone: Other DNA sequences from this sample encode an identical CDR3 as well. The genes are TRBV7-6 and TRBJ2-2; 8 nucleotides align to TRBD2. V shed 3 bases, J shed 3 bases, and the junction held 3 bases outside the gene matches. The CDR3 spans 15 residues. CDR1 SGHVS and CDR2 FNYEAQ come from the germline V gene. The CDR3 DNA reads TGTGCCAGCAGCTTGGACGGGAGGGACACCGGGGAGCTGTTTTTT. This encodes CASSLDGRDTGELFF.

The chain couples TRBV19 to TRBJ1-3; D is unresolved. Trimming left V 6 bases short and J 10 bases short, with 13 bases between. The CDR3 spans 12 residues. The germline gives CDR1 LNHDA, CDR2 SQIVND (reference sequence). CDR3 sequence reads: CASSLAARTIYF. The CDR3 nucleotides read TGTGCCAGTAGCCTCGCCGCAAGAACCATATATTTT.

The chain employs TRBV10-3 and TRBJ2-7, with 7 bases that match TRBD2. This CDR3 contains 16 residues. CDR1 is ENHRY and CDR2 is SYGVKD in the germline V gene. V dropped 2 bases and J dropped 4; count of bases not matched to a gene: 11. The CDR3 region has the DNA TGTGCCATCAGTGAGAGTCCGTCTAGCGGATCGTACGAGCAGTACTTC. Its protein is CAISESPSSGSYEQYF.